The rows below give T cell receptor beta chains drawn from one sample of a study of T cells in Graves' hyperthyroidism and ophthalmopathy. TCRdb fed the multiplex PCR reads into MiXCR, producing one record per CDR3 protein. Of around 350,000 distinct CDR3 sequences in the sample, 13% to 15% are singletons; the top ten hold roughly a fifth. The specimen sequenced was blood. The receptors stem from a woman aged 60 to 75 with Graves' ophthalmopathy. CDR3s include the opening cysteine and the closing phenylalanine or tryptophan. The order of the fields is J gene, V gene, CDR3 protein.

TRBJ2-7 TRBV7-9 CASSLSGRQSYEQYF
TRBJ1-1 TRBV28 CASSPAQNTEAFF
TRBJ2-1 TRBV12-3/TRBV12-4 CASSLQRMISYNEQFF
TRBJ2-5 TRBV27 CASRKQGAQETQYF
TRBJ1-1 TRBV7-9 CASSAREGNTEAFF
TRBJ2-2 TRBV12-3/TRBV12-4 CASSSTFGESNTGELFF
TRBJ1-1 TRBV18 CASSSTAEGSEAFF
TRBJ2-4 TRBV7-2 CASSPSGVIQYF
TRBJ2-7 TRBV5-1 CASRAGTSADEQYF
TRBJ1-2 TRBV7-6 CASSPRDRGGYGYTF
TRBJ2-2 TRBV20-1 CSARDPWGVNTGELFF
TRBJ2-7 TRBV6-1 CASSDEQGGGRSTDEQYF
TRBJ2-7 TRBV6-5 CASSYYTSGSLPGLYEQYF
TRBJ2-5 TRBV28 CASLPGGVETQYF
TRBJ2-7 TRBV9 CASSADPARSDIVHEQYF
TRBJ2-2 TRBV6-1 CASSIGTSGRAGPGELFF
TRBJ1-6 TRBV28 CASSGGFNSPLHF
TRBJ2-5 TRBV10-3 CAIPWTSGEETQYF
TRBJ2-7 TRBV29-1 CSAAGTSGGSSYEQYF
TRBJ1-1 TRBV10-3 CAISESWVLGTEAFF
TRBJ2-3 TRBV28 CASFAGGRADTQYF
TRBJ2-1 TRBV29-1 CSVALLAGGPPYNGQFF
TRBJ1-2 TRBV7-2 CASSLAPGTGNYGYTF
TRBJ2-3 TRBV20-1 CSASRVEINTDTQYF
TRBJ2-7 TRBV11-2 CASSLTSGRANEQYF
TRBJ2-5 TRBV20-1 CSAKAGRETQYF
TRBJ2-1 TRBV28 CASSITSGGYNEQFF
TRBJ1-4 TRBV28 CASSSQQGWREKLFF
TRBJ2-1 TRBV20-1 CSARTSGIRGEQFF
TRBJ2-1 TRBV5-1 CASSLITGTYNEQFF
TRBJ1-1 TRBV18 CASSPLLNTEAFF
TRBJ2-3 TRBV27 CASSFSLGGGYTDTQYF
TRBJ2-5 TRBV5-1 CASSLAPDLQETQYF
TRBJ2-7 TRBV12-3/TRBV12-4 CASSFKQGDTYEQYF
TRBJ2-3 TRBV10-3 CAINGGGGRKTDTQYF
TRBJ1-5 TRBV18 CASSPPSTGPRGNQPQHF